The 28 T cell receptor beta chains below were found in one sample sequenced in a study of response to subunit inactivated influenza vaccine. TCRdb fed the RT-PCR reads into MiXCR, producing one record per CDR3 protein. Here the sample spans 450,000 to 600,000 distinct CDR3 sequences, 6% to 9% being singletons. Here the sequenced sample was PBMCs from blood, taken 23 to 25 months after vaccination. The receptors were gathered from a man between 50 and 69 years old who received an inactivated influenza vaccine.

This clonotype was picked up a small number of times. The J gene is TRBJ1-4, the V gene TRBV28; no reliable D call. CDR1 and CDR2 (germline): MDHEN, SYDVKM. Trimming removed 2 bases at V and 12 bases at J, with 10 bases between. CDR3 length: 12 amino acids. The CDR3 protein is CASSLMGMELFF. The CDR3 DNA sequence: TGTGCCAGCAGTTTAATGGGAATGGAACTGTTTTTT.

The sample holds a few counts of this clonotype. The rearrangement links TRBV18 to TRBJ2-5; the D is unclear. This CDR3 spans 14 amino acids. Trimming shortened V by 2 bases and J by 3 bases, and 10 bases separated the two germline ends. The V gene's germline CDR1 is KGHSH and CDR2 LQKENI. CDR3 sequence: CASSPIRVEETQYF. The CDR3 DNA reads TGTGCCAGCTCACCAATAAGGGTAGAAGAGACCCAGTACTTC.

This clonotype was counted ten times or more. CDR3 DNA: TGTGCCAGCAGTTTGGCTAGCGTGGGCAATGAGCAGTTCTTC. Encoded protein: CASSLASVGNEQFF. The chain couples TRBV28 to TRBJ2-1; D possibly corresponds to TRBD2 (6 bases). Per germline, CDR1 MDHEN and CDR2 SYDVKM. V gave up 3 bases and J gave up 6 bases, with 12 bases separating them. The CDR3 consists of 14 residues.

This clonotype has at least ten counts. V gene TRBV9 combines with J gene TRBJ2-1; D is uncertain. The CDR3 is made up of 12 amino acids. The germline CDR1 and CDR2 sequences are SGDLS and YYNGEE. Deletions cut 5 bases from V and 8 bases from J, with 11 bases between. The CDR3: CASSRSWHEQFF. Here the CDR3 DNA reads TGTGCCAGCAGTCGTAGTTGGCATGAGCAGTTCTTC.

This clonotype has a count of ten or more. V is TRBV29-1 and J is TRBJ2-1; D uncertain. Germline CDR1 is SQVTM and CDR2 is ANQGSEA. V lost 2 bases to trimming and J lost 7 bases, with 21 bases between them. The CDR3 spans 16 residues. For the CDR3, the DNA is TGCAGCGTTGAATGGCCGGTGGATTACTTGGGGAATGAGCAGTTCTTC. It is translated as CSVEWPVDYLGNEQFF.

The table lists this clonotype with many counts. CDR3 in DNA: TGCGCCAGCAGCCCTGGGACAGGGGGAAATCAGCCCCAGCATTTT. Protein: CASSPGTGGNQPQHF. The rearrangement joins TRBV5-1 to TRBJ1-5; 11 bases map to TRBD1. The CDR3 is 15 amino acids. The V segment lost 4 bases and the J segment 4 bases; nucleotides outside the gene matches: 4. Germline loops: CDR1 SGHRS, CDR2 YFSETQ.

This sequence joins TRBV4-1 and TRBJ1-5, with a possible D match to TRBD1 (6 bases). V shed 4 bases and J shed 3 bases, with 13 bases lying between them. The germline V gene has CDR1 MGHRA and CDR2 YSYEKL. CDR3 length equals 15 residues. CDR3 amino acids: CASSLRGAINQPQHF. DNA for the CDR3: TGCGCCAGCAGCCTCCGGGGGGCAATCAATCAGCCCCAGCATTTT.

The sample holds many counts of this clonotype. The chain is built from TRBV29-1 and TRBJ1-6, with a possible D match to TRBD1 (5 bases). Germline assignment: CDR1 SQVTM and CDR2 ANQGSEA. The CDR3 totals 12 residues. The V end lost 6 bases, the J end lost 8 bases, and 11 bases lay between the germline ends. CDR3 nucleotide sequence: TGCAGCGTCCGGGACGACCATTCACCCCTCCACTTT. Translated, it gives CSVRDDHSPLHF.

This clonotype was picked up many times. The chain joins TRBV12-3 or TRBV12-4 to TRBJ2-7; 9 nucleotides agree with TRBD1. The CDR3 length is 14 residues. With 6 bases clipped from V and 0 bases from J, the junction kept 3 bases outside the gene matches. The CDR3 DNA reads TGTGCCAGCAGGGGACAGGGTTACTCCTACGAGCAGTACTTC. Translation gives CASRGQGYSYEQYF.

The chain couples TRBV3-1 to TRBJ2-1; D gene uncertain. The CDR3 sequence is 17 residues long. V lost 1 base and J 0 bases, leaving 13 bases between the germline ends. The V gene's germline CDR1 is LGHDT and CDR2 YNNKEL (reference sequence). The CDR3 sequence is CASSQVKGVGSYNEQFF. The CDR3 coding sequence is TGTGCCAGCAGCCAAGTGAAAGGAGTCGGCTCCTACAATGAGCAGTTCTTC.

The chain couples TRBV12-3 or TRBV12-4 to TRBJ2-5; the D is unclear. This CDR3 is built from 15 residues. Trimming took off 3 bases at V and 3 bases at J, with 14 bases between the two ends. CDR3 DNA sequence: TGTGCCAGCAGTTTCTCTCCGGGTATCGAAGAGACCCAGTACTTC. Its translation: CASSFSPGIEETQYF.

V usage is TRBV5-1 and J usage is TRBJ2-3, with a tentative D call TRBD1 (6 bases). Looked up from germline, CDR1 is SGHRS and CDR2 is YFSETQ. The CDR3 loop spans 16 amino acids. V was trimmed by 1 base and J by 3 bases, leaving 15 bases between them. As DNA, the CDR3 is TGCGCCAGCAGCTTGAGGGGACAAAAGCAGACAGATACGCAGTATTTT. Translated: CASSLRGQKQTDTQYF.

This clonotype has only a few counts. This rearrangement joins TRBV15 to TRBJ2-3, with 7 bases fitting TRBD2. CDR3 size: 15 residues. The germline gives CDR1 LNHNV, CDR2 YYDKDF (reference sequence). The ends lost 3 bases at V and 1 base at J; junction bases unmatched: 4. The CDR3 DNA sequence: TGTGCCACCAGCAGGGGCGGGAGTCGCACAGATACGCAGTATTTT. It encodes CATSRGGSRTDTQYF.

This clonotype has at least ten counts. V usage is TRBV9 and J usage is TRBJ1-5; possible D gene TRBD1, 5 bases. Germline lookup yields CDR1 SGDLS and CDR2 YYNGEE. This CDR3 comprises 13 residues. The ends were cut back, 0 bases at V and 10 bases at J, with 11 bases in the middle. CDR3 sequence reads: CASSVGGTIPQHF. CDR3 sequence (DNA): TGTGCCAGCAGCGTAGGAGGGACTATCCCCCAGCATTTT.

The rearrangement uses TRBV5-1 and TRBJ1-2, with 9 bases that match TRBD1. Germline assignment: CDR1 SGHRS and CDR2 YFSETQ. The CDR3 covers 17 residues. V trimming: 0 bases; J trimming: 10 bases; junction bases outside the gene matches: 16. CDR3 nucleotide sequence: TGCGCCAGCAGCTTGGACAATTACCCTACAGGGGGCGATCCCTACACCTTC. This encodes CASSLDNYPTGGDPYTF. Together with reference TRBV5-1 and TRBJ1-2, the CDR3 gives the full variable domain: KAGVTQTPRYLIKTRGQQVTLSCSPISGHRSVSWYQQTPGQGLQFLFEYFSETQRNKGNFPGRFSGRQFSNSRSEMNVSTLELGDSALYLCASSLDNYPTGGDPYTFGSGTRLTVV.

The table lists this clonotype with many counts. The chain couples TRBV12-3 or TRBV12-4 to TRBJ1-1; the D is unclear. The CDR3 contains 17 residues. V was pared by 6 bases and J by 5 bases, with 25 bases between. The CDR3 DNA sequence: TGTGCCAGCAGGCTAATCGGACGCCCGGTAGCGAGGACTGAAGCTTTCTTT. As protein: CASRLIGRPVARTEAFF.

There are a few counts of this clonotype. CDR3 nucleotides: TGCAGTGCTAGAGTGTTAGGACAGATGAACACTGAAGCTTTCTTT. This encodes CSARVLGQMNTEAFF. This chain uses TRBV20-1 with TRBJ1-1; TRBD1 is a possible D gene (6 bases). Trimming stripped 1 base from V and 0 bases from J, with 12 bases between. The CDR3 is made up of 15 amino acids. Germline CDR1 DFQATT, CDR2 SNEGSKA (reference sequence).

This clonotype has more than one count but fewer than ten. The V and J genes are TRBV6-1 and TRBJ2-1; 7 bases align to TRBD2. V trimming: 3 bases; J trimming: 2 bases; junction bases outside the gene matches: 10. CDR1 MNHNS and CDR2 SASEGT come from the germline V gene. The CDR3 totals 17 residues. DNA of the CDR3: TGTGCCAGCAGTGACGGGAACCAGCGGGGACCCTACAATGAGCAGTTCTTC. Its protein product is CASSDGNQRGPYNEQFF.

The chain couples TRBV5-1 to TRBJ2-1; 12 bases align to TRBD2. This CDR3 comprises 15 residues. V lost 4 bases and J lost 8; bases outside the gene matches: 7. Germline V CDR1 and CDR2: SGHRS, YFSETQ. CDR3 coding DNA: TGCGCCAGCAGCCTGACTAGCGGGAGCTTGGATGAGCAGTTCTTC. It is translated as CASSLTSGSLDEQFF. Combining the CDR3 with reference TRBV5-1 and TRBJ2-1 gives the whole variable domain KAGVTQTPRYLIKTRGQQVTLSCSPISGHRSVSWYQQTPGQGLQFLFEYFSETQRNKGNFPGRFSGRQFSNSRSEMNVSTLELGDSALYLCASSLTSGSLDEQFFGPGTRLTVL.

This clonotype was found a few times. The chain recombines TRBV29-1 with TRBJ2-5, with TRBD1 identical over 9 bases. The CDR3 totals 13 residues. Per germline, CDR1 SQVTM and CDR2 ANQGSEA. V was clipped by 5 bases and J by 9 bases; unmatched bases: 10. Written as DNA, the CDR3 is TGCAGCGTTTTACAGGGGGCGCTTGGGGCCCAGTACTTC. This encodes CSVLQGALGAQYF.

This CDR3 is CASMGLINEQFF. The CDR3 DNA follows: TGTGCCAGCATGGGACTTATCAATGAGCAGTTCTTC. V usage is TRBV12-3 or TRBV12-4 and J usage is TRBJ2-1; tentative D call: TRBD2 (6 bases). V gave up 7 bases and J gave up 6 bases, with 10 bases separating them. The CDR3 covers 12 residues.

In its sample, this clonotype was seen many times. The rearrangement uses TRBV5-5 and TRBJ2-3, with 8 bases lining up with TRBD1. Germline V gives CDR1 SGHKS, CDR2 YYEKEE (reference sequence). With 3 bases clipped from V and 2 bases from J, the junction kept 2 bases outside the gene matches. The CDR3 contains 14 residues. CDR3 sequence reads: CASSWTGNTDTQYF. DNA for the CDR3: TGTGCCAGCAGCTGGACAGGGAACACAGATACGCAGTATTTT.

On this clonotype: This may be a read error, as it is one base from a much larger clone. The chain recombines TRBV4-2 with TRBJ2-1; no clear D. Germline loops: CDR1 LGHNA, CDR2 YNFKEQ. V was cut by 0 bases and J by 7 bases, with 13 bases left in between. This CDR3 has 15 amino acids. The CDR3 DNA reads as TGTGCCAGCAGCCAAGATAGGCGGATAATGAATGAGCAGTTCTTC. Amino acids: CASSQDRRIMNEQFF.

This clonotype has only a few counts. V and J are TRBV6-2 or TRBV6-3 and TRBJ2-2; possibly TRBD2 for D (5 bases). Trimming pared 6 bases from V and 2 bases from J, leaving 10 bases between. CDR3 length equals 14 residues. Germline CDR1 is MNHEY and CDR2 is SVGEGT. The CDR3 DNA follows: TGTGCCAGCAGGGACTTCCAAAACACCGGGGAGCTGTTTTTT. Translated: CASRDFQNTGELFF.

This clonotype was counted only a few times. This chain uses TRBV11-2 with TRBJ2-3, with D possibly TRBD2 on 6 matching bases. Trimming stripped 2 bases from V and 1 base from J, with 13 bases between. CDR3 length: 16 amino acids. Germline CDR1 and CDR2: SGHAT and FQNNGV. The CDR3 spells CASSLTPASGTDTQYF. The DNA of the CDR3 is TGTGCCAGCAGCTTAACCCCCGCTAGCGGCACAGATACGCAGTATTTT.

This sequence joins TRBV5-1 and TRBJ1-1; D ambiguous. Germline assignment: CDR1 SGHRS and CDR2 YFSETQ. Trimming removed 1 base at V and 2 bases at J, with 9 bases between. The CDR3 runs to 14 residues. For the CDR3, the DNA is TGCGCCAGCAGCTTGTCGCAGCCTAACACTGAAGCTTTCTTT. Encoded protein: CASSLSQPNTEAFF.

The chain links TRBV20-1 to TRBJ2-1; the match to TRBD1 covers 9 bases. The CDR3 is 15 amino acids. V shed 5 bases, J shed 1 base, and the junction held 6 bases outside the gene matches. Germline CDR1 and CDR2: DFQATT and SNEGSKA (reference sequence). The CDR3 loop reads CSAYTGTGSYNEQFF. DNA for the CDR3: TGCAGTGCTTATACCGGGACAGGGTCCTACAATGAGCAGTTCTTC.

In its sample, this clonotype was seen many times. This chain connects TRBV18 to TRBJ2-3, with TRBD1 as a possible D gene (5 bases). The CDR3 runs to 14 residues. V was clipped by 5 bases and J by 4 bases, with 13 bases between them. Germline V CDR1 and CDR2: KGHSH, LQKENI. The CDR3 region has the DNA TGTGCCAGCTCAACGGCCAGGGTTGCAGATACGCAGTATTTT. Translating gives CASSTARVADTQYF.